The 26 T cell receptor beta chains in this list originate from one sample, sequenced in a study of blood T cells in healthy people across ages. PCR was performed a second time for about 7 to 12 cycles using a sample-barcoded 5' primer and a J-beta primer mix. One entry per CDR3 protein results from TCRdb running MiXCR on the 5' RACE reads. The sample lists around 1,800,000 distinct CDR3 sequences, about two fifths occurring once. Input material: blood. All receptors come from a human donor in good health.

This clonotype was recorded a few times. The chain uses TRBV7-6 and TRBJ1-5; D not resolved. Looked up from germline, CDR1 is SGHVS and CDR2 is FNYEAQ. CDR3 length equals 14 residues. Trimming removed 4 bases from V and 5 bases from J, with 12 bases in between. The CDR3 DNA follows: TGTGCCAGCAGCTCCGGCCCTCCAGATCAGCCCCAGCATTTT. Residues: CASSSGPPDQPQHF.

This clonotype was detected only a few times. The rearrangement uses TRBV4-1 and TRBJ2-7; D is perhaps TRBD1 or TRBD2 (5 bases each). The CDR3 is 13 residues long. V was pared by 5 bases and J by 6 bases, with 14 bases between. The germline gives CDR1 MGHRA, CDR2 YSYEKL. CDR3 sequence (DNA): TGCGCCAGCAGCTATGATATGGGGACCGAGCAGTACTTC. Protein: CASSYDMGTEQYF.

A few counts support this clonotype. The gene calls are TRBV7-9 and TRBJ1-4; D ambiguous. The CDR3 is made up of 12 amino acids. V lost 0 bases and J 8 bases, leaving 4 bases between the germline ends. The V gene's germline CDR1 is SEHNR and CDR2 FQNEAQ (reference sequence). CDR3 protein: CASSLAIEKLFF. The CDR3 region has the DNA TGTGCCAGCAGCTTAGCGATAGAAAAACTGTTTTTT.

This clonotype was detected a few times. This chain uses TRBV19 with TRBJ2-1, with D perhaps TRBD1 or TRBD2 (5 bases each). The CDR3 contains 16 residues. V lost 7 bases to trimming and J lost 5 bases, with 21 bases between them. The V gene's germline CDR1 is LNHDA and CDR2 SQIVND (reference sequence). This chain's CDR3 is CASMGDVVYPHNEQFF. The CDR3 bases are TGTGCCAGTATGGGGGACGTGGTCTATCCCCACAATGAGCAGTTCTTC.

This clonotype showed up just a few times. This sequence joins TRBV12-3 or TRBV12-4 and TRBJ2-6; no clear D gene. The CDR3 totals 16 residues. V was trimmed by 5 bases and J by 0 bases, leaving 11 bases between them. DNA of the CDR3: TGTGCCAGCAGTCCCTCACAACTCTCTGGGGCCAACGTCCTGACTTTC. Protein product: CASSPSQLSGANVLTF.

CDR3 nucleotide sequence: TGTGCCAGCAGTGAGTTGGACAGCCGATTCTCTGGGGCCAACGTCCTGACTTTC. Protein sequence: CASSELDSRFSGANVLTF. V usage is TRBV2 and J usage is TRBJ2-6; maybe TRBD1 (6 bases). Germline V lookup: CDR1 SNHLY, CDR2 FYNNEI. V lost 3 bases to trimming and J lost 0 bases, with 15 bases between them. This CDR3 is built from 18 residues.

The chain recombines TRBV10-3 with TRBJ2-3; TRBD1 aligns across 10 bases. The CDR3 is 15 amino acids. V shed 10 bases, J shed 2 bases, and the junction held 9 bases outside the gene matches. The germline V gene has CDR1 ENHRY and CDR2 SYGVKD. The CDR3 here is CATLPGQGVTDTQYF. The CDR3 coding sequence is TGTGCCACACTCCCAGGACAGGGGGTCACAGATACGCAGTATTTT.

The rearrangement links TRBV20-1 to TRBJ1-2; a weak D match, TRBD1 (6 bases). Trimming removed 3 bases at V and 3 bases at J, with 11 bases between. The CDR3 sequence is 13 residues long. Germline lookup yields CDR1 DFQATT and CDR2 SNEGSKA (reference sequence). CDR3: CSASHAGDYGYTF. The CDR3 bases are TGCAGTGCTAGTCATGCAGGGGACTATGGCTACACCTTC.

This clonotype was observed a few times. CDR3 sequence reads: CASRPPQGHEQYF. The CDR3 DNA follows: TGTGCCAGCAGGCCACCACAGGGACACGAGCAGTACTTC. V usage is TRBV12-3 or TRBV12-4 and J usage is TRBJ2-4, with a tentative D call TRBD1 (6 bases). The J call is in doubt because the DNA end fits TRBJ2-7 better. This CDR3 has 13 amino acids.

This clonotype appeared a few times. The gene calls are TRBV12-3 or TRBV12-4 and TRBJ1-2; no clear D gene. V lost 5 bases and J 0 bases, leaving 10 bases between the germline ends. CDR3 size: 14 residues. The CDR3 spells CASSPSPANYGYTF. The CDR3 DNA follows: TGTGCCAGCAGTCCTTCACCTGCTAACTATGGCTACACCTTC.

Remarks on this clonotype: This may be a read error: a much more frequent sequence differs by one nucleotide. The V and J genes are TRBV29-1 and TRBJ2-4; 8 bases agree with TRBD1. TRBJ2-7 matches the DNA end more closely, so the J call is doubtful. This CDR3 contains 14 residues. CDR1 and CDR2 (germline): SQVTM, ANQGSEA. The CDR3 region is CSVEDPGTGSEQYF. The CDR3, as DNA: TGCAGCGTTGAAGACCCCGGGACAGGTAGCGAGCAGTACTTC.

In the case of this clonotype: The junction departs from the called germline gene at one end, perhaps through a read error. The gene calls are TRBV18 and TRBJ1-2; perhaps TRBD1 as D (5 bases). The germline gives CDR1 KGHSH, CDR2 LQKENI. The CDR3 runs to 11 residues. The CDR3 reads CAGSPGDGYTF. The CDR3 bases are TGTGCCGGCTCACCGGGGGATGGCTACACCTTC.

The V and J genes are TRBV10-3 and TRBJ1-2; D is uncertain. Germline assignment: CDR1 ENHRY and CDR2 SYGVKD. CDR3 size: 12 residues. Trimming cost V 4 bases and J 8 bases, with 11 bases left between them. For the CDR3, the DNA is TGTGCCATCAGTGCTAATATAAAAGGCTACACCTTC. It encodes CAISANIKGYTF.

The genes are TRBV20-1 and TRBJ1-2; tentatively, D is TRBD1 (6 bases). Germline V CDR1 and CDR2: DFQATT, SNEGSKA (reference sequence). The V gene lost 6 bases and the J gene lost 1 base, with 15 bases spanning the gap. The CDR3 loop spans 14 amino acids. The CDR3 reads CSASTGTLNYGYTF. Here the CDR3 DNA reads TGCAGTGCCTCGACAGGCACCCTTAACTATGGCTACACCTTC.

This chain connects TRBV5-5 to TRBJ2-7, with D perhaps matching TRBD2 (6 bases). Germline lookup yields CDR1 SGHKS and CDR2 YYEKEE (reference sequence). With 4 bases removed from V and 5 bases from J, the gap between germline ends came to 22 bases. CDR3 length: 16 amino acids. The CDR3 DNA reads as TGTGCCAGCAGCCGGGGCCCTAGCGCCGATAACCACGAGCAGTACTTC. Residues: CASSRGPSADNHEQYF.

V gene TRBV2 combines with J gene TRBJ1-6; unclear D gene. Germline lookup yields CDR1 SNHLY and CDR2 FYNNEI. The CDR3 extends over 15 amino acids. V lost 6 bases to trimming and J lost 7 bases, with 16 bases between them. The CDR3 region is CASSPEIGRNSPLHF. CDR3 nucleotides: TGTGCCAGCAGCCCCGAAATTGGGAGAAATTCACCCCTCCACTTT.

The chain joins TRBV6-5 to TRBJ2-1, with D unclear. The CDR3 is 14 amino acids. The germline CDR1 and CDR2 sequences are MNHEY and SVGAGI. Trimming took 8 bases from V and 0 from J, leaving 11 bases between them. CDR3 region: CASQAENSYNEQFF. CDR3 DNA sequence: TGTGCCAGCCAGGCGGAAAACTCCTACAATGAGCAGTTCTTC.

DNA for the CDR3: TGCAGCGTTGCCGGACAGGGAACCTACAATGAGCAGTTCTTC. Translated, it gives CSVAGQGTYNEQFF. V and J are TRBV29-1 and TRBJ2-1, with TRBD1 matching 8 bases. The CDR3 spans 14 residues. Trimming at V came to 4 bases and at J to 2 bases, leaving 4 bases not matched to a gene. Germline V CDR1 and CDR2: SQVTM, ANQGSEA.

This chain links TRBV4-3 with TRBJ2-6; TRBD1 might be the D (5 bases). Trimming left V 3 bases short and J 2 bases short, with 14 bases between. Germline V gives CDR1 LGHNA, CDR2 YSLEER. CDR3 length: 17 residues. The CDR3 sequence is CASSQAPRVTGANVLTF. The CDR3 DNA sequence: TGCGCCAGCAGCCAGGCCCCCAGGGTAACTGGGGCCAACGTCCTGACTTTC.

The chain couples TRBV5-1 to TRBJ2-3; D is unresolved. CDR1 and CDR2 (germline): SGHRS, YFSETQ. The CDR3 loop spans 14 amino acids. V shed 4 bases and J shed 1 base, with 10 bases lying between them. CDR3: CASSVVIGTDTQYF. CDR3 bases: TGCGCCAGCAGCGTCGTCATTGGCACAGATACGCAGTATTTT.

This clonotype was seen a handful of times. The CDR3 protein is CASFIGATNEKLFF. Here the CDR3 DNA reads TGTGCCAGCTTTATCGGAGCAACTAATGAAAAACTGTTTTTT. This chain connects TRBV6-1 to TRBJ1-4; no clear D gene. Trimming stripped 8 bases from V and 0 bases from J, with 10 bases between. CDR3 length: 14 amino acids. Germline CDR1 is MNHNS and CDR2 is SASEGT.

This clonotype was detected only a few times. CDR3 region: CASSPTRQYGYTF. CDR3 DNA sequence: TGTGCCAGCAGTCCGACACGACAGTATGGCTACACCTTC. This sequence joins TRBV12-3 or TRBV12-4 and TRBJ1-2; D possibly corresponds to TRBD1 (5 bases). The CDR3 contains 13 residues. With 5 bases removed from V and 5 bases from J, the gap between germline ends came to 12 bases.

The J gene is TRBJ1-2, the V gene TRBV6-5; a weak D match, TRBD1 (5 bases). Germline V gene data show CDR1 as MNHEY and CDR2 as SVGAGI. There are 16 residues in the CDR3. V lost 6 bases, J lost 3 bases, and 20 bases lay in between. CDR3 in amino acids: CASSFNRDRGHYGYTF. The CDR3 DNA reads TGTGCCAGCAGCTTTAATAGGGACCGAGGACACTATGGCTACACCTTC.

This clonotype was observed a handful of times. The J gene is TRBJ1-5, the V gene TRBV6-2 or TRBV6-3, with D uncertain. V was clipped by 5 bases and J by 7 bases, with 6 bases between them. In germline, CDR1 is MNHEY, CDR2 SVGEGT. This CDR3 region has 11 residues. The CDR3 DNA sequence: TGTGCCAGCAGTCACGGACAGCCCCAGCATTTT. It encodes CASSHGQPQHF.

J is TRBJ2-5 and V is TRBV7-2, with D perhaps matching TRBD2 (7 bases). Germline V CDR1 and CDR2: SGHTA, FQGNSA. V lost 4 bases to trimming and J lost 4 bases, with 22 bases between them. The CDR3 spans 17 residues. This CDR3 reads CASSSSPSEGGAETQYF. In DNA, the CDR3 is TGTGCCAGCAGCTCATCCCCTAGCGAGGGGGGGGCAGAGACCCAGTACTTC.

This chain uses TRBV11-3 with TRBJ2-7, with TRBD1 as a possible D gene (8 bases). The assigned J gene may be wrong: the sequence end matches TRBJ2-5 better. CDR1 and CDR2 from the germline V gene are SGHNT and YENEEA. CDR3 length: 13 amino acids. The CDR3 loop is CASSTQGGKTQYF. CDR3 DNA sequence: TGTGCCAGCAGCACACAGGGGGGGAAGACCCAGTACTTC.